This T cell receptor (beta chain) was observed in a study of Ad26.COV2.S vaccination and SARS-CoV-2 variants. On the study more broadly: Among those in the COV1001 Ad26.COV2.S trial arm was the donor. Broader study findings: Comparability of non-spike TCR breadth was observed across vaccine and placebo recipients. TCR breadth and depth analyses may have underestimated total T cell responses. After vaccination, reports described spike-specific CD8+ and CD4+ T cell responses as showing substantial breadth.

A note on this clone: Its antigen is not known.

This CDR3 is built from 14 residues. Germline V CDR1 and CDR2: SNHLY, FYNNEI. The V segment lost 7 bases and the J segment 6 bases; nucleotides outside the gene matches: 10. Some clones are missing from TCRdb's copy, which holds only in-frame ones; the method was immunoSEQ multiplex PCR. The repertoire holds 400,000 to 450,000 clones, 92% seen once, with 1.5% to 2% in the top ten. Treatment of the sample: roughly 20 received Ad26.COV2.S at low or high dose, single or two shots; roughly five received placebo; per-sample allocation not given. Sampling was performed 63 days after the first vaccine or placebo injection.

Sequences were derived from peripheral blood, sampled in a trial of Ad26.COV2.S vaccine versus placebo. The TCR sequence derives from a person between 18 and 65 years old who received the Ad26.COV2.S COVID-19 vaccine or a placebo. The V gene is TRBV2, the J gene TRBJ1-2; the match to TRBD1 covers 8 bases. In DNA, the CDR3 is TGTGCCAGCAAGGATAGGCCAGGGGGCCATGGCTACACCTTC. This encodes CASKDRPGGHGYTF.